These 26 T cell receptor beta chains were sequenced from one sample in a study of OX40 agonist ivuxolimab in advanced cancers. The assay was immunoSEQ multiplex PCR, and TCRdb's table has in-frame clones only and misses some. The sample carries about 20,000 clones, roughly 73% recorded once. Sequencing was performed on CD4+ or CD8+ T cells sorted from blood, taken in a trial of the OX40 agonist ivuxolimab. Receptors originate from an adult with an advanced solid tumor such as melanoma, head and neck, liver or kidney cancer.

The rearrangement joins TRBV27 to TRBJ2-7, with 7 bases that match TRBD1. In germline, CDR1 is MNHEY, CDR2 SMNVEV (reference sequence). The CDR3 is 14 residues long. V lost 5 bases to trimming and J lost 2 bases; unmatched junction nucleotides: 6. The CDR3 protein is CASSLGTATYEQYF. The CDR3 DNA follows: TGTGCCAGCAGTCTCGGGACAGCGACCTACGAGCAGTACTTC.

In DNA, the CDR3 is TGTGCCAGCAGCGCTGGACAGGGACAAGAGACCCAGTACTTC. Protein product: CASSAGQGQETQYF. V and J are TRBV9 and TRBJ2-5; the match to TRBD1 covers 8 bases. Germline V CDR1 and CDR2: SGDLS, YYNGEE. V was pared by 3 bases and J by 2 bases, with 3 bases of the junction left unmatched. This CDR3 comprises 14 residues.

V usage is TRBV9 and J usage is TRBJ1-4; D is uncertain. This CDR3 is built from 15 residues. V lost 4 bases, J lost 7 bases, and 17 bases lay in between. Germline loops: CDR1 SGDLS, CDR2 YYNGEE. CDR3 in amino acids: CASSPAGSPFEKLFF. CDR3 nucleotide sequence: TGTGCCAGCAGCCCGGCGGGGTCCCCCTTTGAAAAACTGTTTTTT.

This chain links TRBV28 with TRBJ1-1; D might be TRBD1 (6 bases). Trimming cost V 10 bases and J 2 bases, with 29 bases left between them. The CDR3 is 18 residues long. The germline gives CDR1 MDHEN, CDR2 SYDVKM. The CDR3 sequence: CATDREGREWGLNTEAFF. CDR3 in DNA: TGTGCCACCGATAGAGAGGGACGCGAGTGGGGGCTTAACACTGAAGCTTTCTTT.

This chain joins TRBV10-3 and TRBJ2-1; 7 bases are shared with TRBD2. The CDR3 loop spans 13 amino acids. From germline, CDR1 is ENHRY and CDR2 SYGVKD. V lost 10 bases and J lost 4; bases outside the gene matches: 7. Written as DNA, the CDR3 is TGTGCCACCATGGGGAGGGGATACAATGAGCAGTTCTTC. It translates to CATMGRGYNEQFF.

Turning to this clone: One end of the junction does not line up with germline, which may come from a read error. The J gene is TRBJ2-7, the V gene TRBV5-6; tentative D call: TRBD2 (5 bases). The CDR3 consists of 12 residues. The germline V gene encodes CDR1 SGHDT and CDR2 YYEEEE. The CDR3 reads CASSLAGTEDNF. For the CDR3, the DNA is TGTGCCAGCAGCTTGGCCGGTACGGAGGATAACTTC.

This chain connects TRBV27 to TRBJ1-4; D ambiguous. This CDR3 is built from 15 residues. Germline assignment: CDR1 MNHEY and CDR2 SMNVEV (reference sequence). Trimming took 5 bases from V and 5 from J, leaving 15 bases between them. CDR3 sequence: CASSPGIRLNEKLFF. The CDR3 DNA is TGTGCCAGCAGTCCGGGGATCCGACTCAATGAAAAACTGTTTTTT.

This chain connects TRBV7-9 to TRBJ2-7; 10 nucleotides line up with TRBD1. This CDR3 region has 16 residues. Germline lookup yields CDR1 SEHNR and CDR2 FQNEAQ (reference sequence). Losses at the gene ends were 5 bases for V and 4 bases for J; bases not matched to a gene: 11. The DNA for the CDR3 is TGTGCCAGCAGCCCTATCCATTTGGACAGGGGGTACGAGCAGTACTTC. Its translation: CASSPIHLDRGYEQYF.

The V gene is TRBV7-9, the J gene TRBJ2-2; no clear D. Trimming shortened V by 11 bases and J by 0 bases, and 10 bases separated the two germline ends. From germline, CDR1 is SEHNR and CDR2 FQNEAQ (reference sequence). This CDR3 region has 13 residues. CDR3 amino acids: CAGHGPNTGELFF. CDR3 DNA: TGTGCCGGTCATGGGCCGAACACCGGGGAGCTGTTTTTT.

DNA for the CDR3: TGTGCCAGCAGTGAGGCAGCGGGCCCCTACAATGAGCAGTTCTTC. This codes for CASSEAAGPYNEQFF. This chain links TRBV2 with TRBJ2-1, with a tentative D call TRBD2 (6 bases). With 3 bases removed from V and 2 bases from J, the gap between germline ends came to 11 bases. This CDR3 region has 15 residues. CDR1 is SNHLY and CDR2 is FYNNEI in the germline V gene.

This chain joins TRBV19 and TRBJ2-5, with TRBD2 identical over 13 bases. Trimming at V came to 1 base and at J to 4 bases, leaving 3 bases not matched to a gene. The CDR3 spans 16 residues. Germline CDR1 LNHDA, CDR2 SQIVND (reference sequence). The CDR3 loop reads CASSIVWTSGRETQYF. CDR3 in DNA: TGTGCCAGTAGTATAGTATGGACTAGCGGGAGAGAGACCCAGTACTTC.

The chain has TRBV2 and TRBJ1-3, with no clear D. The CDR3 extends over 11 amino acids. Germline loops: CDR1 SNHLY, CDR2 FYNNEI. Trimming left V 4 bases short and J 4 bases short, with 2 bases between. CDR3 nucleotide sequence: TGTGCCAGCAGTGGAGGAAACACCATATATTTT. It codes for CASSGGNTIYF.

The chain recombines TRBV25-1 with TRBJ1-6, with D unclear. The CDR3 has 14 residues. The V gene lost 6 bases and the J gene lost 0 bases, with 6 bases spanning the gap. Looked up from germline, CDR1 is MGHDK and CDR2 is SYGVNS. The CDR3 nucleotides read TGTGCCAGCAGGGTGGGCTCCTATAATTCACCCCTCCACTTT. Protein sequence: CASRVGSYNSPLHF.

This clone was seen a handful of times. V gene TRBV9 combines with J gene TRBJ1-2, with 7 bases matching TRBD1. Germline V gene lookup returns CDR1 SGDLS and CDR2 YYNGEE. The ends lost 2 bases at V and 4 bases at J; junction bases unmatched: 5. There are 14 residues in the CDR3. The DNA for the CDR3 is TGTGCCAGCAGCGTCGGACAGGACTTCTATGGCTACACCTTC. Its translation: CASSVGQDFYGYTF.

The rearrangement links TRBV27 to TRBJ2-7; TRBD1 aligns across 8 bases. Losses at the gene ends were 5 bases for V and 0 bases for J; bases not matched to a gene: 15. Germline V gene lookup returns CDR1 MNHEY and CDR2 SMNVEV (reference sequence). The CDR3 consists of 18 residues. Here the CDR3 reads CASSLIASGQGLSYEQYF. Written as DNA, the CDR3 is TGTGCCAGCAGTCTGATTGCATCCGGACAGGGACTCTCCTACGAGCAGTACTTC.

This clone has just a few counts. J is TRBJ1-1 and V is TRBV5-8; the D is unclear. The CDR3 covers 13 residues. The V end lost 0 bases, the J end lost 2 bases, and 5 bases lay between the germline ends. Per the germline V gene, CDR1 is SGHTS and CDR2 is YDEGEE. This CDR3 is CASSLGGNTEAFF. The CDR3 nucleotides are TGTGCCAGCAGCTTGGGCGGAAACACTGAAGCTTTCTTT.

The chain carries TRBV9 and TRBJ2-2; D gene uncertain. V gave up 7 bases and J gave up 4 bases, with 11 bases separating them. Germline-derived CDR1 and CDR2 are SGDLS and YYNGEE. The CDR3 contains 13 residues. The chain's CDR3 is CASSESVTGELFF. For the CDR3, the DNA is TGTGCCAGCTCGGAGTCGGTCACCGGGGAGCTGTTTTTT.

This rearrangement joins TRBV21-1 to TRBJ2-5. TRBV21-1 is a pseudogene locus. The CDR3 runs to 13 residues. CDR3 amino acids: CASPPAPQETQYF. The CDR3 DNA reads as TGTGCCAGCCCGCCGGCACCGCAAGAGACCCAGTACTTC.

The V call is TRBV15, the J call TRBJ1-4; D remains unclear. Deletions cut 0 bases from V and 0 bases from J, with 11 bases between. The CDR3 has 17 amino acids. Germline-derived CDR1 and CDR2 are LNHNV and YYDKDF (reference sequence). The CDR3 sequence: CATSRDAAVATNEKLFF. CDR3 bases: TGTGCCACCAGCAGAGATGCGGCTGTGGCAACTAATGAAAAACTGTTTTTT.

The chain combines TRBV28 with TRBJ2-1; 8 bases are a match to TRBD2. Germline trimming cut 5 bases from V and 4 bases from J; bases unmatched to any gene: 7. CDR3 length: 15 amino acids. CDR1 and CDR2 from the germline V gene are MDHEN and SYDVKM. The CDR3 protein is CASSVLAGGYNEQFF. CDR3 bases: TGTGCCAGCAGTGTCCTAGCGGGCGGATACAATGAGCAGTTCTTC.

The table lists this clone with a count of one. CDR3 DNA sequence: TGTGCCAGCAGCCCGCCGGACTCCTACGAGCAGTACTTC. Its protein product is CASSPPDSYEQYF. The chain recombines TRBV7-7 with TRBJ2-7; D is undetermined. Germline values: CDR1 SSHAT, CDR2 FNYEAQ (reference sequence). This CDR3 contains 13 residues. V lost 5 bases to trimming and J lost 0 bases, with 8 bases between them.

This clone was detected a few times. CDR3 amino acids: CASSSTGDRAYEQYF. The CDR3 DNA reads as TGTGCCAGTAGTTCAACGGGGGACAGGGCCTACGAGCAGTACTTC. V gene TRBV19 combines with J gene TRBJ2-7; 9 bases match TRBD1. This CDR3 is built from 15 residues. J lost 2 bases, V lost 5 bases, and 7 bases had no gene match. Germline values: CDR1 LNHDA, CDR2 SQIVND (reference sequence).

V is TRBV2 and J is TRBJ2-1, with D unclear. V lost 6 bases, J lost 8 bases, and 8 bases lay in between. Germline V gives CDR1 SNHLY, CDR2 FYNNEI. There are 11 residues in the CDR3. The CDR3 is CASRLKDEQFF. The CDR3 DNA reads as TGTGCCAGCAGGCTGAAGGATGAGCAGTTCTTC.

The chain has TRBV6-5 and TRBJ2-1; D may be TRBD2 (8 bases). V lost 5 bases, J lost 12 bases, and 23 bases lay in between. The CDR3 spans 15 residues. Germline CDR1 reads MNHEY; CDR2 reads SVGAGI. The CDR3 DNA is TGTGCCAGCAGTCCCCCGGGACTAGGGGCAGGGGGGCAGTTCTTC. Protein: CASSPPGLGAGGQFF.

The gene calls are TRBV21-1 and TRBJ1-1. TRBV21-1 has pseudogene status. This CDR3 has 17 residues. CDR3 bases: TGTGCCAGCAGCAAAAAGGAAGTTCACAAGGCGAACACTGAAGCTTTCTTT. Protein: CASSKKEVHKANTEAFF.

The rearrangement uses TRBV19 and TRBJ2-3, with D maybe TRBD1 (6 bases). The V and J ends lost 7 bases and 6 bases respectively, with 17 bases between them. There are 14 residues in the CDR3. Germline CDR1 reads LNHDA; CDR2 reads SQIVND (reference sequence). The CDR3 DNA is TGTGCCAGTACCACAGGGTCGGGTGGTGATACGCAGTATTTT. Amino acids: CASTTGSGGDTQYF.